This record looks at one T cell receptor (beta chain) sequence and its context. Seattle patient enrollment occurred during active infection, with longitudinal follow-up thereafter. The data derive from a study of blood T cell repertoires in COVID-19. Study background: Donors in the United States, Italy and Spain gave samples during acute or convalescent COVID-19. T cells, B-cell-depleted T cells, or PBMCs provided the cDNA or gDNA that served as material.

This CDR3 is 16 amino acids long. CDR1 WSHSY and CDR2 SAAADI come from the germline V gene. Losses at the gene ends were 6 bases for V and 3 bases for J; bases not matched to a gene: 9. Per the original methods: Cell counts per sample came from amplifying reference gene primers. Generated by immunoSEQ multiplex PCR, the TCRdb table keeps only in-frame clones and is missing some. That table is the source of V, J and clone size, and D and trimming were worked out from the DNA. This sample carries 500,000 to 600,000 clones, approximately 88% of them seen once, and the ten largest clones take around 8%. Sequenced material: peripheral blood. The rearrangement uses TRBV10-2 and TRBJ2-2; 8 bases align to TRBD1. The source is a woman in her forties or fifties with COVID-19, enrolled during active disease. The CDR3 DNA sequence: TGCGCCAGCAGAGAATCAGGACAGGGAGACACCGGGGAGCTGTTTTTT. Translation gives CASRESGQGDTGELFF.